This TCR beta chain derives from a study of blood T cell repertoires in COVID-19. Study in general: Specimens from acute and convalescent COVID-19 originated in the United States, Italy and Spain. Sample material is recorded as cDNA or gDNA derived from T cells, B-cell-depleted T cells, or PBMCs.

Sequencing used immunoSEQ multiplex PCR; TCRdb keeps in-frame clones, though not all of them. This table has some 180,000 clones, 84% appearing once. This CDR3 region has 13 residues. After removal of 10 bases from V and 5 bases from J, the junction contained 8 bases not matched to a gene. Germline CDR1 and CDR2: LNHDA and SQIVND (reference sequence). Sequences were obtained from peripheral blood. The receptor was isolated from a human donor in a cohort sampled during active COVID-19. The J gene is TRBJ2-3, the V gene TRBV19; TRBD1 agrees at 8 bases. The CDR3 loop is CATAPRGRDTQYF. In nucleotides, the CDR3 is TGTGCCACCGCCCCCAGGGGGCGAGATACGCAGTATTTT.